This T cell receptor (beta chain) originates from a study of blood T cell repertoires in COVID-19. V was clipped by 6 bases and J by 2 bases, with 8 bases between them. The germline V gene encodes CDR1 SGHRS and CDR2 YFSETQ. This CDR3 has 12 residues. Profiling relied on immunoSEQ multiplex PCR, and the TCRdb table lists in-frame clones only, not all of them. Of roughly 240,000 clones listed, around 83% are singletons. The sample comprised peripheral blood. V gene TRBV5-1 combines with J gene TRBJ2-5; D remains ambiguous. This clonotype originated in a young man with active or convalescent COVID-19. The CDR3 nucleotides read TGCGCCAGCAAACAGCAACAAGAGACCCAGTACTTC. This encodes CASKQQQETQYF.